The next 26 T cell receptor beta chains were all read from a single sample in a study of identical twins. Via MiXCR, TCRdb re-called the 5' RACE reads, giving one row per CDR3 protein. In the table there are a few hundred thousand distinct CDR3 sequences, approximately 13% of which are singletons. The sample was also reused in another study, on yellow fever vaccine responses in identical twins.

Material for sequencing was CD8+ T cells sorted from blood. The receptors shown here come from a woman aged 18-30 years in good health.

The genes are TRBV2 and TRBJ2-1; 7 nucleotides align to TRBD2. This CDR3 has 12 residues. Germline V CDR1 and CDR2: SNHLY, FYNNEI. V gave up 4 bases and J gave up 10 bases; unmatched junction bases: 4. The CDR3 coding sequence is TGTGCCAGCAGTGGCGGGACTACAGAGCAGTTCTTC. Translation gives CASSGGTTEQFF.

The V call is TRBV4-1, the J call TRBJ2-6; no clear D gene. There are 16 residues in the CDR3. The V gene lost 0 bases and the J gene lost 2 bases, with 8 bases spanning the gap. Germline CDR1 MGHRA, CDR2 YSYEKL. The CDR3 DNA follows: TGCGCCAGCAGCCAAGAATCGACGCCTGGGGCCAACGTCCTGACTTTC. Encoded protein: CASSQESTPGANVLTF.

In this sample, this clonotype turned up a few times. The chain is built from TRBV7-8 and TRBJ1-1; D gene uncertain. With 2 bases removed from V and 1 base from J, the gap between germline ends came to 8 bases. Germline CDR1 and CDR2: SGHVS and FQNEAQ. The CDR3 extends over 14 amino acids. The CDR3 loop is CASSLLSRNTEAFF. DNA of the CDR3: TGTGCCAGCAGCTTACTATCGCGGAACACTGAAGCTTTCTTT.

V is TRBV29-1 and J is TRBJ1-1, with D possibly matching TRBD1 (5 bases). The V end was cut by 6 bases, the J end by 7 bases, with 27 bases between. Germline values: CDR1 SQVTM, CDR2 ANQGSEA. This CDR3 has 16 amino acids. Written as DNA, the CDR3 is TGCAGCGTGCCTATGACATCGGGACGCGGGGTTGGTGAAGCTTTCTTT. Protein product: CSVPMTSGRGVGEAFF. Filled out from reference TRBV29-1 and TRBJ1-1, the complete variable domain reads SAVISQKPSRDICQRGTSLTIQCQVDSQVTMMFWYRQQPGQSLTLIATANQGSEATYESGFVIDKFPISRPNLTFSTLTVSNMSPEDSSIYLCSVPMTSGRGVGEAFFGQGTRLTVV.

This sequence joins TRBV7-8 and TRBJ1-2; D unclear. CDR1 is SGHVS, CDR2 FQNEAQ, per germline. V shed 2 bases and J shed 3 bases, with 7 bases lying between them. The CDR3 is 13 residues long. The CDR3 loop reads CASSLNQYYGYTF. The CDR3 nucleotides are TGTGCCAGCAGCTTAAATCAGTACTATGGCTACACCTTC.

This clonotype was counted only a few times. The chain joins TRBV6-1 to TRBJ1-1; no clear D. This CDR3 spans 12 amino acids. V was shortened by 5 bases and J by 4 bases, with 8 bases between the two germline ends. The germline CDR1 and CDR2 sequences are MNHNS and SASEGT. CDR3 bases: TGTGCCAGCAGTTCTTGGGGCACTGAAGCTTTCTTT. Translating gives CASSSWGTEAFF.

This clonotype was recorded a few times. The gene calls are TRBV7-9 and TRBJ2-7, with D perhaps being TRBD1 or TRBD2 (5 bases each). Germline V gives CDR1 SEHNR, CDR2 FQNEAQ (reference sequence). The ends were cut back, 6 bases at V and 4 bases at J, with 19 bases in the middle. This CDR3 has 15 amino acids. Here the CDR3 reads CASSPEGLQGYEQYV. CDR3 in DNA: TGTGCCAGCAGTCCCGAGGGCCTGCAGGGTTACGAGCAGTACGTC.

This clonotype was seen a few times. The chain recombines TRBV2 with TRBJ2-1, with 10 positions matching TRBD2. The CDR3 has 16 residues. V lost 0 bases to trimming and J lost 2 bases; unmatched junction nucleotides: 1. Germline V CDR1 and CDR2: SNHLY, FYNNEI. The chain's CDR3 is CASSEALAGAYNEQFF. The CDR3 DNA sequence: TGTGCCAGCAGTGAAGCGCTAGCGGGGGCCTACAATGAGCAGTTCTTC.

This chain joins TRBV2 and TRBJ2-5; 8 nucleotides match TRBD1. The CDR3 consists of 16 residues. The junction had 8 bases not matched to a gene; V was cut back by 1 base and J by 4 bases. Germline values: CDR1 SNHLY, CDR2 FYNNEI. CDR3 loop: CASSEGGPTGVETQYF. The CDR3 DNA reads as TGTGCCAGCAGTGAAGGGGGACCGACAGGGGTAGAGACCCAGTACTTC. The full variable domain, in which reference TRBV2 and TRBJ2-5 provide the parts outside the CDR3, is EPEVTQTPSHQVTQMGQEVILRCVPISNHLYFYWYRQILGQKVEFLVSFYNNEISEKSEIFDDQFSVERPDGSNFTLKIRSTKLEDSAMYFCASSEGGPTGVETQYFGPGTRLLVL.

J is TRBJ2-7 and V is TRBV7-8; the D is unclear. The V end was cut by 0 bases, the J end by 3 bases, with 9 bases between. Germline CDR1 and CDR2: SGHVS and FQNEAQ. The CDR3 has 14 amino acids. The CDR3 nucleotides read TGTGCCAGCAGCTTAGCGAGGCTAGGCTACGAGCAGTACTTC. This encodes CASSLARLGYEQYF.

This clonotype was seen more than once but under ten times. The chain carries TRBV9 and TRBJ2-3; TRBD2 is a possible D gene (7 bases). The ends were cut back, 4 bases at V and 3 bases at J, with 12 bases in the middle. Germline assignment: CDR1 SGDLS and CDR2 YYNGEE. This CDR3 has 14 amino acids. The CDR3 DNA sequence: TGTGCCAGCAGCCGAAGGGGGGGTACAGATACGCAGTATTTT. Its protein is CASSRRGGTDTQYF.

The rearrangement links TRBV2 to TRBJ2-1, with 8 nucleotides matching TRBD2. The CDR3 contains 15 residues. Germline CDR1 is SNHLY and CDR2 is FYNNEI. V shed 8 bases and J 6 bases; nucleotides not matched to a gene: 12. The CDR3 loop is CASVAGDRGGNEQFF. CDR3 DNA: TGTGCCAGCGTGGCAGGGGACCGGGGGGGCAATGAGCAGTTCTTC. Full variable domain (remainder filled in from reference TRBV2 and TRBJ2-1): EPEVTQTPSHQVTQMGQEVILRCVPISNHLYFYWYRQILGQKVEFLVSFYNNEISEKSEIFDDQFSVERPDGSNFTLKIRSTKLEDSAMYFCASVAGDRGGNEQFFGPGTRLTVL.

This clonotype was counted only a few times. The rearrangement uses TRBV14 and TRBJ2-7; D not certain. The CDR3 contains 12 residues. V shed 2 bases and J shed 2 bases, with 4 bases lying between them. Germline assignment: CDR1 SGHDN and CDR2 FVKESK. CDR3 region: CASSQSPYEQYV. As DNA, the CDR3 is TGTGCCAGCAGCCAAAGTCCCTACGAGCAGTACGTC.

This clonotype occurred a few times. The V and J genes are TRBV4-1 and TRBJ2-5, with TRBD1 as a possible D gene (5 bases). The CDR3 totals 13 residues. Trimming took 4 bases from V and 5 from J, leaving 11 bases between them. The germline V gene has CDR1 MGHRA and CDR2 YSYEKL. This CDR3 is CASSPGFLETQYF. CDR3 nucleotide sequence: TGCGCCAGCAGCCCAGGGTTCTTGGAGACCCAGTACTTC.

The chain joins TRBV3-1 to TRBJ2-5, with 10 nucleotides matching TRBD1. The CDR3 length is 14 residues. V trimming: 1 base; J trimming: 4 bases; junction bases outside the gene matches: 0. Germline loops: CDR1 LGHDT, CDR2 YNNKEL (reference sequence). Written as DNA, the CDR3 is TGTGCCAGCAGCCAAGGGACAGGGGGAGAGACCCAGTACTTC. It yields the protein CASSQGTGGETQYF.

This clonotype showed up just a few times. The chain is built from TRBV2 and TRBJ1-1; tentatively, D is TRBD1 (6 bases). This CDR3 has 14 amino acids. CDR1 and CDR2 from the germline V gene are SNHLY and FYNNEI. With 3 bases removed from V and 4 bases from J, the gap between germline ends came to 12 bases. The chain's CDR3 is CASSDSGAGTEAFF. For the CDR3, the DNA is TGTGCCAGCAGTGACTCGGGGGCTGGCACTGAAGCTTTCTTT.

This clonotype was observed a few times. The J gene is TRBJ2-2, the V gene TRBV3-1; 11 bases fit TRBD2. J gave up 5 bases and V 1 base, and 12 bases lay outside the gene matches. Germline CDR1 LGHDT, CDR2 YNNKEL (reference sequence). There are 19 residues in the CDR3. This chain's CDR3 is CASSQVRLAGGLRTGELFF. In DNA form, the CDR3 reads TGTGCCAGCAGCCAAGTCAGGCTAGCGGGGGGTTTGCGGACCGGGGAGCTGTTTTTT.

The V and J genes are TRBV5-8 and TRBJ2-5, with D perhaps TRBD2 (8 bases). CDR1 SGHTS and CDR2 YDEGEE come from the germline V gene. This CDR3 is 15 amino acids long. Trimming took 4 bases from V and 5 from J, leaving 18 bases between them. CDR3 in amino acids: CASSPQGTSYETQYF. The DNA of the CDR3 is TGTGCCAGCAGCCCACAGGGGACTAGTTACGAGACCCAGTACTTC.

This clonotype was seen at least ten times. V is TRBV12-3 or TRBV12-4 and J is TRBJ1-5, with no clear D. V was trimmed by 0 bases and J by 6 bases, leaving 12 bases between them. The CDR3 is 15 residues long. The CDR3: CASSLAFPISQPQHF. The DNA of the CDR3 is TGTGCCAGCAGTTTAGCTTTTCCGATCAGTCAGCCCCAGCATTTT.

This clonotype has just a few counts. The CDR3 sequence is CSARELARSYNEQFF. The CDR3, as DNA: TGCAGTGCTAGAGAACTAGCACGCTCCTACAATGAGCAGTTCTTC. The rearrangement links TRBV20-1 to TRBJ2-1, with D possibly being TRBD2 (6 bases). Germline V CDR1 and CDR2: DFQATT, SNEGSKA (reference sequence). The CDR3 runs to 15 residues. The germline V and J ends were trimmed by 0 bases and 0 bases, with 9 bases remaining between them.

This rearrangement joins TRBV7-3 to TRBJ1-1; TRBD1 might be the D (6 bases). The CDR3 has 15 amino acids. The germline V and J ends were trimmed by 5 bases and 0 bases, with 13 bases remaining between them. CDR1 and CDR2 from the germline V gene are SGHTA and FQGTGA. CDR3 region: CASSPLTGLNTEAFF. The CDR3 DNA sequence: TGTGCCAGCAGCCCCCTGACAGGATTGAACACTGAAGCTTTCTTT.

This clonotype has only a few counts. The chain is built from TRBV2 and TRBJ2-2; 8 bases are shared with TRBD2. The ends lost 4 bases at V and 6 bases at J; junction bases unmatched: 10. CDR1 is SNHLY, CDR2 FYNNEI, per germline. The CDR3 consists of 16 residues. CDR3 sequence reads: CASSGSREGQSGELFF. The CDR3, as DNA: TGTGCCAGCAGTGGGTCTCGGGAGGGCCAATCCGGGGAGCTGTTTTTT.

This chain uses TRBV28 with TRBJ2-5, with 8 bases lining up with TRBD1. With 7 bases clipped from V and 1 base from J, the junction kept 14 bases outside the gene matches. Germline V gene sequence: CDR1 MDHEN, CDR2 SYDVKM. The CDR3 contains 17 residues. The DNA for the CDR3 is TGTGCCAGCACTCTAAGACAGGGGATACTCACCCAAGAGACCCAGTACTTC. Its protein product is CASTLRQGILTQETQYF.

V and J are TRBV6-5 and TRBJ2-5; perhaps TRBD2 as D (7 bases). The CDR3 runs to 14 residues. Germline assignment: CDR1 MNHEY and CDR2 SVGAGI. The V and J ends lost 2 bases and 4 bases respectively, with 11 bases between them. As DNA, the CDR3 is TGTGCCAGCAGTTACGGCGGGGGCCGAGAGACCCAGTACTTC. Translated: CASSYGGGRETQYF.

The chain employs TRBV6-1 and TRBJ2-3; D remains unclear. V lost 2 bases, J lost 4 bases, and 7 bases lay in between. This CDR3 region has 13 residues. Germline V gene lookup returns CDR1 MNHNS and CDR2 SASEGT. The CDR3 reads CASSETPPDTQYF. The CDR3 coding sequence is TGTGCCAGCAGTGAAACCCCCCCAGATACGCAGTATTTT.

This chain uses TRBV6-5 with TRBJ2-1, with 11 bases fitting TRBD2. V lost 2 bases to trimming and J lost 0 bases; unmatched junction nucleotides: 0. The CDR3 contains 16 residues. CDR1 and CDR2 (germline): MNHEY, SVGAGI. CDR3 sequence reads: CASSYTSGSSYNEQFF. The CDR3 bases are TGTGCCAGCAGTTACACTAGCGGGAGCTCCTACAATGAGCAGTTCTTC.